This T cell receptor (beta chain) is drawn from a study of T cell responses to AZD1222 COVID-19 vaccine. Overall study: It was second doses at about 4 or about 12 weeks that were pooled. Study-level results: Clonal diversity was possibly underestimated, and white British individuals and females predominated among donors. Per reports, nearly half of all spike-specific TCRs target regions that are unmutated in variants. Samples come after the peak T cell response, not at day 14.

CDR1 is LNHDA and CDR2 is SQIVND in the germline V gene (reference sequence). CDR3 size: 15 residues. V was cut by 6 bases and J by 3 bases, with 17 bases left in between. As regards this clone: As yet, its antigen is unknown.

Repertoires were generated with immunoSEQ multiplex PCR, while TCRdb's copy carries only in-frame clones and drops some. Here the sample spans fewer than 120,000 clones, 88% being singletons. The input for sequencing was peripheral blood, taken on day 0 of AZD1222 vaccination. The J gene is TRBJ1-1, the V gene TRBV19; D uncertain. The origin of this receptor is an adult in good health. DNA of the CDR3: TGTGCCAGTAGCCGGACTCCCCATGGAGACACTGAAGCTTTCTTT. Translating it yields CASSRTPHGDTEAFF.